Sequencing of this T cell receptor (beta chain) was carried out in a study of T cells in Graves' hyperthyroidism and ophthalmopathy. RNA transcripts provided the source from which TCR beta CDR3 regions were amplified. HTBI primers were the set used in a first-round RT-PCR of the TCR CDR3. TCRdb independently ran MiXCR on the multiplex PCR reads; one entry per CDR3 protein. The table shows about 500,000 distinct CDR3 sequences, with 13% to 15% occurring only once. This clonotype was recorded once. One end of the junction is discordant with germline, which a read error may explain. The TCR sequence derives from a woman younger than 35 with Graves' hyperthyroidism. Sequencing input: blood.

The CDR3 region is CASSPMASRETRYF. The CDR3 DNA follows: TGTGCCAGCAGTCCTATGGCGTCCCGGGAGACCCGGTACTTC. The chain recombines TRBV5-8 with TRBJ2-5; the D gene is possibly TRBD2 (6 bases). The CDR3 loop spans 14 amino acids. CDR1 SGHTS and CDR2 YDEGEE come from the germline V gene. Combining the CDR3 with reference TRBV5-8 and TRBJ2-5 gives the whole variable domain EAGVTQSPTHLIKTRGQQATLRCSPISGHTSVYWYQQALGLGLQFLLWYDEGEERNRGNFPPRFSGRQFPNYSSELNVNALELEDSALYLCASSPMASRETRYFGPGTRLLVL.